These 10 T cell receptor beta chains were sequenced from one sample in a study of control samples from healthy donors and cancer patients. Assay used: immunoSEQ multiplex PCR; TCRdb lists only in-frame clones, some missing. The sample consists of 150,000 to 200,000 clones, 70% to 90% of them appearing once. Sequencing used blood. These receptors all come from a young man in good health.

The V gene is TRBV11-3, the J gene TRBJ2-7, with 9 bases identical to TRBD1. Germline V lookup: CDR1 SGHNT, CDR2 YENEEA. This CDR3 spans 14 amino acids. The trim removed 5 bases at V and 3 bases at J, leaving 5 bases unmatched. The CDR3 coding sequence is TGTGCCAGCAGCCCAGGACAGGGGCACTACGAGCAGTACTTC. Translating it yields CASSPGQGHYEQYF.

The chain joins TRBV28 to TRBJ2-5, with 7 bases lining up with TRBD1. The V gene end was trimmed by 3 bases and the J gene end by 6 bases; junction bases not matched to a gene: 7. CDR3 length: 14 amino acids. Per germline, CDR1 MDHEN and CDR2 SYDVKM. The CDR3 region is CASSLRQGIQTQYF. The CDR3 DNA sequence: TGTGCCAGCAGTTTGCGACAGGGTATCCAGACCCAGTACTTC.

The chain is built from TRBV13 and TRBJ2-7; 7 bases match TRBD2. V dropped 6 bases and J dropped 4; count of bases not matched to a gene: 3. CDR1 is PRHDT and CDR2 is FYEKMQ in the germline V gene (reference sequence). The CDR3 is made up of 12 amino acids. CDR3 in amino acids: CASSRGGYEQYF. CDR3 coding DNA: TGTGCCAGCAGTCGCGGGGGTTACGAGCAGTACTTC. The whole variable domain, filled in from reference TRBV13 and TRBJ2-7, reads AAGVIQSPRHLIKEKRETATLKCYPIPRHDTVYWYQQGPGQDPQFLISFYEKMQSDKGSIPDRFSAQQFSDYHSELNMSSLELGDSALYFCASSRGGYEQYFGPGTRLTVT.

This clone has just one count. The CDR3 bases are TGTGCCAGCAGTTACCGGGGTATCAATCAGCCCCAGCATTTT. This translates into CASSYRGINQPQHF. The chain is built from TRBV6-2 or TRBV6-3 and TRBJ1-5; D remains unclear. Germline V gene sequence: CDR1 MNHEY, CDR2 SVGEGT. V was shortened by 2 bases and J by 3 bases, with 8 bases between the two germline ends. This CDR3 has 14 residues.

The chain carries TRBV27 and TRBJ2-7, with D possibly being TRBD2 (5 bases). Trimming took off 8 bases at V and 3 bases at J, with 11 bases between the two ends. The CDR3 contains 12 residues. Germline assignment: CDR1 MNHEY and CDR2 SMNVEV (reference sequence). CDR3 residues: CASGLANYEQYF. Written as DNA, the CDR3 is TGTGCCAGCGGACTTGCCAACTACGAGCAGTACTTC.

The chain has TRBV19 and TRBJ1-2, with D maybe TRBD1 (5 bases). This CDR3 has 15 amino acids. CDR1 LNHDA and CDR2 SQIVND come from the germline V gene (reference sequence). The V end was cut by 3 bases, the J end by 5 bases, with 16 bases between. CDR3 in amino acids: CASSITGGGRYGYTF. The CDR3 DNA reads as TGTGCCAGTAGTATTACAGGAGGAGGAAGGTATGGCTACACCTTC.

In its sample, this clone was seen once. The chain recombines TRBV19 with TRBJ2-1; D possibly corresponds to TRBD1 (6 bases). The germline V gene encodes CDR1 LNHDA and CDR2 SQIVND (reference sequence). This CDR3 has 13 residues. The V gene lost 1 base and the J gene lost 6 bases, with 7 bases spanning the gap. The DNA of the CDR3 is TGTGCCAGTAGTATAGGGGGGCCCAATGAGCAGTTCTTC. Its translation: CASSIGGPNEQFF.

V gene TRBV18 combines with J gene TRBJ1-4; the D gene is possibly TRBD1 (5 bases). Germline CDR1 is KGHSH and CDR2 is LQKENI. The V end lost 6 bases, the J end lost 4 bases, and 15 bases lay between the germline ends. The length of the CDR3 is 15 residues. For the CDR3, the DNA is TGTGCCAGCTCGAAAGATCAGGGTGTTAATGAAAAACTGTTTTTT. Protein sequence: CASSKDQGVNEKLFF.

This rearrangement joins TRBV7-9 to TRBJ2-2; tentatively, D is TRBD2 (6 bases). CDR1 SEHNR and CDR2 FQNEAQ come from the germline V gene (reference sequence). V gave up 6 bases and J gave up 3 bases, with 14 bases separating them. The CDR3 is 15 residues long. CDR3: CASRPLSGDTGELFF. The CDR3 DNA sequence: TGTGCCAGCAGGCCCCTTTCGGGGGACACCGGGGAGCTGTTTTTT. Full variable domain (remainder filled in from reference TRBV7-9 and TRBJ2-2): DTGVSQNPRHKITKRGQNVTFRCDPISEHNRLYWYRQTLGQGPEFLTYFQNEAQLEKSRLLSDRFSAERPKGSFSTLEIQRTEQGDSAMYLCASRPLSGDTGELFFGEGSRLTVL.

The J gene is TRBJ2-2, the V gene TRBV4-3; D might be TRBD1 (5 bases). CDR1 and CDR2 from the germline V gene are LGHNA and YSLEER. CDR3 length: 17 amino acids. V was clipped by 0 bases and J by 0 bases, with 11 bases between them. The CDR3 spells CASSQDHRGANTGELFF. CDR3 bases: TGCGCCAGCAGCCAAGATCATAGGGGTGCGAACACCGGGGAGCTGTTTTTT.